The source of this T cell receptor (beta chain) is a study of blood T cell repertoires in COVID-19. Measured with immunoSEQ multiplex PCR; TCRdb has only the in-frame clones, and not every one. The sample shows about 6,000 clones, around 89% of them seen only once. Germline V gives CDR1 MNHNS, CDR2 SASEGT. The CDR3 totals 14 residues. The ends lost 2 bases at V and 4 bases at J; junction bases unmatched: 2. The rearrangement uses TRBV6-1 and TRBJ1-5; the match to TRBD1 covers 7 bases. This sequence was found in a human donor in a cohort sampled during active COVID-19. Input material: peripheral blood. CDR3 sequence (DNA): TGTGCCAGCAGTGAATTACAGGGGAATCAGCCCCAGCATTTT. The encoded protein is CASSELQGNQPQHF.